The following is a TCR beta chain sequence with its context. Its antigen target is currently unknown. One base away there is no much larger clone; base qualities are not given. The data were taken from a study of shared clonotypes between healthy human individuals (dated by TCRdb to the early 2020s). Broadly, across the study: The cohort comprised two women and three men aged 18 to 49 years. For each donor, CD4 naive and CD4 memory were each given three plates, CD8 naive was given two plates, and CD8 memory was given one plate. Each donor's leukapheresis produced roughly between roughly 0.85 and 9 billion PBMCs. Different laboratories and diverse techniques were used to prepare libraries and sequence TCR repertoires, to increase sequencing depth and limit assay-specific biases. The study deeply sequenced blood TCR repertoires of roughly five healthy adults to estimate repertoire size and the extent of clonotype sharing between individuals. Broad study findings and their caveats: Incomplete sequencing was indicated by rarefaction of sorted-subset datasets, despite the large sequencing depth. Clonotypes shared by all four sorted-subset donors showed higher generation probabilities than non-shared clonotypes. Pairwise subsampling led to the expectation that sequencing depth would affect the degree of clonotype sharing among donors. When a few donors were compared, the shared fraction of clonotypes was about 5.5% for naive CD4, roughly 3.4% for naive CD8, more than 2% for memory CD4, and under 0.5% for memory CD8. Sampling was restricted to blood, and TCR repertoires in tissue are likely to differ from TCR repertoires in blood. Naive subsets generally had larger estimated clonotype richness than memory subsets did. Because the study included only a small number of donors, the genetic and exposure-history diversity represented was limited.

Healthy HIV-negative adults with no recently reported acute infections or vaccinations were included as donors. Every donor was a Caucasian adult living in Nashville, Tennessee, USA. Magnetic negative selection was used to enrich CD4+ T cells, after which naive cells were positively selected on CD45RA and the negative fraction became the memory subset. After blood collection by leukapheresis, PBMCs were isolated using Ficoll-Histopaque density gradient centrifugation and then cryopreserved in the vapor phase of liquid nitrogen. Purity and quantity of every magnetically sorted T cell population were checked by analytical flow cytometry. From each sorted fraction, genomic DNA was isolated and quantified by UV absorbance on a Nanodrop 2000c. TCR CDR3 regions were amplified from genomic DNA by multiplex PCR using the deep immunoSEQ assay. Genomic DNA extracted from each cell subset was distributed evenly over all wells of several immunoSEQ 96-well plates, and each plate served as one replicate. For sorted subsets, each replicate PCR was loaded with approximately 190 ng genomic DNA, equivalent to 25,000 to 35,000 T cell genomes. Purified libraries were quantified with a Qubit 3.0 fluorometer, sized on a Bioanalyzer 2100, and re-quantified with the KAPA Library Quantification kit. A separate single-read 150-cycle Illumina NextSeq 550 flow cell was used to sequence each immunoSEQ 96-well plate. On the authors' methods: The immunoSEQ output contained only junctional sequences without quality scores, so filtering could not match that applied to full-length reads. Sequences were annotated with PyIR, a Python wrapper for IgBLAST v1.9, using IMGT germline references to assign V/J genes and CDR3. Any read was removed if the V/J assignment was weak (E-value above 1e-6), the CDR3 was missing, or the read contained stop codons, out-of-frame junctions, or ambiguous translated residues. V3J clonotypes were defined as sequences sharing an identical inferred V gene, J gene, and CDR3 amino acid sequence. Percentage overlap between repertoires was calculated by dividing the number of shared unique clonotypes by the size of the smaller repertoire. Three approaches were used to assess repertoire richness: RTK rarefaction, the Chao1 estimator, and Recon v2.1 estimates of unobserved clonotypes. OLGA was used to compute generation probabilities for all TCRbeta clonotypes that the gDNA method yielded from a handful of donors. What TCRdb holds here is the immuneACCESS table cut down to in-frame rearrangements. Part of the clones is not present; checked against another copy, under half of the missing clones reflect an unresolved V gene, and the others are unexplained. That table is the source of V, J and clone size, and D and trimming were worked out from the DNA. Across this sample there are around 1.6 million clones, with about 98% seen only once. The leading ten clones occupy less than 0.55% of the sample.

The sample was naive CD4+ T cells sorted from blood. The label giving this sample's cell subset or site can be read as: CD45RA+ positively selected. This receptor was obtained from a man aged 30 to 39 in good health.

The DNA sequence is as follows: TGCGCCAGCAGCTCGAACATAAACACTGAAGCTTTCTTT. This sequence encodes CASSSNINTEAFF. The rearranged segments are TRBV5-1 and TRBJ1-1; the D gene is unclear. CDR1 and CDR2, looked up from the germline V gene, are SGHRS and YFSETQ. V gives up 3 bases and J gives up 2 bases, and the segment between their germline ends measures 8 bases. The CDR3 covers 13 residues, taking in both the cysteine and the phenylalanine. Here the CDR3 DNA is all that survives: 39 bases in frame from base 1.